This T cell receptor (beta chain) was obtained from a study of shared clonotypes between healthy human individuals. Study context: Those who served as donors were a couple of women and three men between the ages of 18 and 49.

Genomic DNA of every subset was divided equally among multiple immunoSEQ plates. Sequenced by immunoSEQ multiplex PCR; TCRdb stores in-frame clones only, minus some. The sample contains more than 2,000,000 clones, about 92% of which appear only once. CDR1 and CDR2 from the germline V gene are SGHTA and FQGNSA. The CDR3 length is 13 residues. V lost 6 bases and J lost 3, with 12 bases in between. Specimen: naive CD4+ T cells sorted from blood. Documented subset: CD45RA+ positively selected. The chain joins TRBV7-2 to TRBJ2-7; tentative D call: TRBD2 (6 bases). This clonotype was obtained from a man younger than 30 in good health. The CDR3 nucleotides are TGTGCCAGCAGGGAGGGTCCTATCTACGAGCAGTACTTC. This codes for CASREGPIYEQYF.